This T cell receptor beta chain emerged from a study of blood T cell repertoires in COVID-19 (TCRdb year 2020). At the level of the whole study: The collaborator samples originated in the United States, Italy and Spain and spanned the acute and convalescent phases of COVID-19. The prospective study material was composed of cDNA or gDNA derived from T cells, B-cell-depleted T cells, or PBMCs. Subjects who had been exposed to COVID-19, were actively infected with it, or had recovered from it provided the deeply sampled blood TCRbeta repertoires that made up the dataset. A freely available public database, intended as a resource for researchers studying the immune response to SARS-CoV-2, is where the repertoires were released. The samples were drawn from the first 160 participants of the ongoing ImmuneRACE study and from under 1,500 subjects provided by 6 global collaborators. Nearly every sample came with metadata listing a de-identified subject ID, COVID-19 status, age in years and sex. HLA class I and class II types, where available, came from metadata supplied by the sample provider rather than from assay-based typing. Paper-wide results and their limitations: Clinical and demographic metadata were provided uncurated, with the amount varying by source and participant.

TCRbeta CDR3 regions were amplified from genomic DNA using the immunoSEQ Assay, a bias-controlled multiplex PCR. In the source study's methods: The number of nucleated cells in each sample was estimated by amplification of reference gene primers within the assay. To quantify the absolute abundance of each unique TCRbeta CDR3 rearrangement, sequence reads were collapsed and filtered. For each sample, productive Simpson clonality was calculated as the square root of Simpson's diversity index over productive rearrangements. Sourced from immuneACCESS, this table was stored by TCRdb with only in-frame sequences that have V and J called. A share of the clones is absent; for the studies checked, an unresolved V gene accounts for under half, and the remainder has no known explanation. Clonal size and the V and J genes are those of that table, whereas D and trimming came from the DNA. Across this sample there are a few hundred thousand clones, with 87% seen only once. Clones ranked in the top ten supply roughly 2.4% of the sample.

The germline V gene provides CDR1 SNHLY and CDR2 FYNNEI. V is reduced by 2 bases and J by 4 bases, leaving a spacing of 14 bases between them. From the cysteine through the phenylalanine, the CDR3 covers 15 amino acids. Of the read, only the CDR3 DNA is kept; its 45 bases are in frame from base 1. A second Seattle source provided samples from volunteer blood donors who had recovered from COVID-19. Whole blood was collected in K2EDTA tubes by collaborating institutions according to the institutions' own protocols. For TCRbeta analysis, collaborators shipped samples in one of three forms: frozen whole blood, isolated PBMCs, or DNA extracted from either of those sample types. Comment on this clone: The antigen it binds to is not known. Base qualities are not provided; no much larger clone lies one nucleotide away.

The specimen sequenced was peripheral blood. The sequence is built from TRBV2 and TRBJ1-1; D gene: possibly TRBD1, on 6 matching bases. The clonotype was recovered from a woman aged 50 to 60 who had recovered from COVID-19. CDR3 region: CASSEMGATGTEAFF. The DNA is TGTGCCAGCAGTGAAATGGGGGCCACTGGCACTGAAGCTTTCTTT.